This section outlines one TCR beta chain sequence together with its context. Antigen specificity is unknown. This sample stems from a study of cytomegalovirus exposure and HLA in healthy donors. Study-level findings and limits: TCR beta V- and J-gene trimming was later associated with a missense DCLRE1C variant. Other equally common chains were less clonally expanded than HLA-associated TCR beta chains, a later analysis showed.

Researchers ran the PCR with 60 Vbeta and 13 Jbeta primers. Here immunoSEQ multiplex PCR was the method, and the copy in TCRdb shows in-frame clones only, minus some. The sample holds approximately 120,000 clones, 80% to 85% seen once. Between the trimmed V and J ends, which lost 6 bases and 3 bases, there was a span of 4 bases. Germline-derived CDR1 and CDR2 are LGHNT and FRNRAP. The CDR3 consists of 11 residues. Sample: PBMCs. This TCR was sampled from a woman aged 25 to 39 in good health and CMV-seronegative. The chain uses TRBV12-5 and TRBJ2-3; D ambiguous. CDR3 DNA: TGTGCTAGTGGACAAACAGATACGCAGTATTTT. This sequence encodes CASGQTDTQYF.